This passage covers 20 T cell receptor beta chains from one sample sequenced in a study of blood T cell repertoires in COVID-19. Assay used: immunoSEQ multiplex PCR; TCRdb lists only in-frame clones, some missing. The table shows 300,000 to 500,000 clones, with approximately 87% occurring only once. Material for sequencing was PBMCs or T cells enriched from blood (not recorded which). These receptors originate from a woman aged 25 to 39 with acute COVID-19.

The genes are TRBV7-3 and TRBJ2-3; 7 nucleotides agree with TRBD2. The J segment lost 6 bases and the V segment lost 0 bases, leaving 9 bases of the junction unmatched. The germline V gene has CDR1 SGHTA and CDR2 FQGTGA. This CDR3 comprises 16 residues. The CDR3 loop is CASSLTVRGTRDTQYF. The DNA of the CDR3 is TGTGCCAGCAGCTTAACTGTGCGGGGGACCAGGGATACGCAGTATTTT.

CDR3 bases: TGCGCCAGCAGCTTGGGGCTAGCGGGGGGCCTCTATCTCTACGAGCAGTACTTC. As protein: CASSLGLAGGLYLYEQYF. The J gene is TRBJ2-7, the V gene TRBV5-1; TRBD2 matches at 11 bases. This CDR3 is 18 amino acids long. Germline-derived CDR1 and CDR2 are SGHRS and YFSETQ. The V and J ends lost 0 bases and 3 bases, in that order; junction bases with no gene match: 11.

To note about this clone: The sample holds other DNA sequences that translate to the same CDR3. This chain links TRBV29-1 with TRBJ1-1, with TRBD1 identical over 11 bases. V shed 6 bases, J shed 2 bases, and the junction held 2 bases outside the gene matches. CDR1 and CDR2 (germline): SQVTM, ANQGSEA. This CDR3 is 13 amino acids long. CDR3 bases: TGCAGCGTCGGGACAGGGGGTAACACTGAAGCTTTCTTT. This encodes CSVGTGGNTEAFF.

The CDR3 reads CASSFKGNEQYF. CDR3 bases: TGCGCCAGCAGCTTCAAGGGGAACGAGCAGTACTTC. The rearrangement links TRBV5-1 to TRBJ2-7, with D tentatively TRBD1 (5 bases). Between the trimmed V and J ends, which lost 2 bases and 5 bases, there was a span of 8 bases. The germline V gene has CDR1 SGHRS and CDR2 YFSETQ. CDR3 length equals 12 residues.

The genes are TRBV18 and TRBJ1-6; 9 nucleotides line up with TRBD1. Germline V CDR1 and CDR2: KGHSH, LQKENI. The V segment lost 1 base and the J segment 11 bases; nucleotides outside the gene matches: 3. The CDR3 has 14 amino acids. The DNA for the CDR3 is TGTGCCAGCTCACCACGACAGGGGGAGACACCCCTCCACTTT. Translation gives CASSPRQGETPLHF.

The chain recombines TRBV7-2 with TRBJ2-1; 12 nucleotides match TRBD1. V lost 4 bases to trimming and J lost 8 bases; unmatched junction nucleotides: 6. Germline V gives CDR1 SGHTA, CDR2 FQGNSA. This CDR3 region has 15 residues. The chain's CDR3 is CASSYRDRGRDEQFF. CDR3 nucleotide sequence: TGTGCCAGCAGCTATCGGGACAGGGGGCGCGATGAGCAGTTCTTC.

This chain joins TRBV19 and TRBJ1-2; 9 nucleotides match TRBD1. There are 16 residues in the CDR3. V shed 7 bases, J shed 3 bases, and the junction held 12 bases outside the gene matches. Germline lookup yields CDR1 LNHDA and CDR2 SQIVND (reference sequence). CDR3 protein: CASTQSGTGYYYGYTF. Here the CDR3 DNA reads TGTGCCAGTACCCAGTCCGGGACAGGGTATTACTATGGCTACACCTTC.

This sequence joins TRBV4-3 and TRBJ2-6; 7 bases align to TRBD1. V lost 2 bases to trimming and J lost 4 bases; unmatched junction nucleotides: 14. The CDR3 runs 19 residues. Germline loops: CDR1 LGHNA, CDR2 YSLEER. As DNA, the CDR3 is TGCGCCAGCAGCCAACTCCCCATGACAGGGCTTCTCGGGGCCAACGTCCTGACTTTC. It translates to CASSQLPMTGLLGANVLTF.

The chain links TRBV4-3 to TRBJ1-2; D is possibly TRBD1 (6 bases). The CDR3 extends over 15 amino acids. V lost 3 bases and J 4 bases, leaving 15 bases between the germline ends. CDR1 is LGHNA, CDR2 YSLEER, per germline. CDR3 protein: CASSQGPGTIYGYTF. The CDR3 nucleotides read TGCGCCAGCAGCCAGGGACCGGGGACAATCTATGGCTACACCTTC.

The sample holds one count of this clone. This chain uses TRBV21-1 with TRBJ1-3. TRBV21-1 is designated a pseudogene. This CDR3 contains 16 residues. The CDR3 protein is CASSKVPERAGNTIYF. The CDR3 DNA sequence: TGTGCCAGCAGCAAAGTGCCCGAGCGAGCTGGAAACACCATATATTTT.

This sequence joins TRBV15 and TRBJ2-7; TRBD2 aligns across 9 bases. J lost 2 bases, V lost 1 base, and 3 bases had no gene match. CDR1 is LNHNV and CDR2 is YYDKDF in the germline V gene (reference sequence). The CDR3 extends over 15 amino acids. The CDR3 here is CATSRAGLAPYEQYF. Written as DNA, the CDR3 is TGTGCCACCAGCAGAGCGGGACTAGCCCCCTACGAGCAGTACTTC.

The chain has TRBV7-8 and TRBJ1-2; D perhaps matches TRBD1 (6 bases). The V gene's germline CDR1 is SGHVS and CDR2 FQNEAQ. The V end lost 3 bases, the J end lost 12 bases, and 20 bases lay between the germline ends. This CDR3 has 14 residues. CDR3 bases: TGTGCCAGCAGCTTTGCTTTTGCAGGGGCCGCGAACACCTTC. Translating gives CASSFAFAGAANTF.

Turning to this clone: Other DNA sequences of this sample code for an identical CDR3. The J gene is TRBJ1-2, the V gene TRBV9; 8 nucleotides match TRBD1. The V segment lost 3 bases and the J segment 4 bases; nucleotides outside the gene matches: 5. CDR1 and CDR2 from the germline V gene are SGDLS and YYNGEE. The CDR3 extends over 14 amino acids. CDR3 protein: CASSEGTGLYGYTF. The CDR3 region has the DNA TGTGCCAGCAGCGAAGGGACAGGCCTCTATGGCTACACCTTC.

The chain has TRBV18 and TRBJ1-6; a possible D gene is TRBD1 (6 bases). The germline V gene encodes CDR1 KGHSH and CDR2 LQKENI. Trimming left V 6 bases short and J 3 bases short, with 12 bases between. The CDR3 length is 15 residues. The CDR3 bases are TGTGCCAGCTCTTATGGACAGCTCTATAATTCACCCCTCCACTTT. As protein: CASSYGQLYNSPLHF.

This clone was observed once. The chain couples TRBV21-1 to TRBJ1-5. TRBV21-1 is recorded as a pseudogene. This CDR3 has 10 residues. The CDR3 nucleotides read TGTGCCAGCAGGCGACAGCCCCAGCATTTT. Translation gives CASRRQPQHF.

CDR3 DNA sequence: TGCGCCAGCAGCCAAGTCTTACGGGACAGAAACACTGAAGCTTTCTTT. Translation gives CASSQVLRDRNTEAFF. The chain has TRBV4-1 and TRBJ1-1, with 7 bases aligning to TRBD1. V dropped 1 base and J dropped 2; count of bases not matched to a gene: 7. This CDR3 contains 16 residues. Germline V gives CDR1 MGHRA, CDR2 YSYEKL.

A single count supports this clone. The chain combines TRBV2 with TRBJ1-2, with D tentatively TRBD1 (6 bases). CDR3 length: 15 residues. Germline lookup yields CDR1 SNHLY and CDR2 FYNNEI. The ends were cut back, 3 bases at V and 0 bases at J, with 11 bases in the middle. CDR3: CASSETGTPNYGYTF. The CDR3 nucleotides are TGTGCCAGCAGTGAGACCGGGACACCTAACTATGGCTACACCTTC.

This clone came up once. The V and J genes are TRBV18 and TRBJ1-3; D is perhaps TRBD1 (5 bases). V was clipped by 2 bases and J by 4 bases, with 12 bases between them. The CDR3 runs 15 residues. Germline V lookup: CDR1 KGHSH, CDR2 LQKENI. In DNA, the CDR3 is TGTGCCAGCTCACCAGGGGCAGACCGAGGAAACACCATATATTTT. Translating gives CASSPGADRGNTIYF.

This clone was seen just once. The chain links TRBV27 to TRBJ1-1; 11 bases map to TRBD1. The length of the CDR3 is 16 residues. Per the germline V gene, CDR1 is MNHEY and CDR2 is SMNVEV (reference sequence). Trimming at V came to 8 bases and at J to 3 bases, leaving 11 bases not matched to a gene. Here the CDR3 reads CASGFPGQGVDTEAFF. In nucleotides, the CDR3 is TGTGCCAGCGGATTCCCGGGACAGGGGGTGGACACTGAAGCTTTCTTT.

V usage is TRBV7-2 and J usage is TRBJ2-3, with a possible D match to TRBD1 (5 bases). V gave up 5 bases and J gave up 11 bases, with 20 bases separating them. CDR1 is SGHTA, CDR2 FQGNSA, per germline. The length of the CDR3 is 14 residues. The CDR3 here is CASSPSTGQKGQYF. DNA of the CDR3: TGTGCCAGCAGCCCCTCAACTGGACAAAAGGGGCAGTATTTT.